Listed here are 27 T cell receptor beta chains from one sample, sequenced in a study of early T cells in non-severe SARS-CoV-2 infection. TCRdb fed the 5' RACE reads into MiXCR, producing one record per CDR3 protein. The sample contains some 53,000 distinct CDR3 sequences, 8% to 8.5% of which appear only once. The material sequenced was whole blood. These receptors all stem from an adult who was a healthcare worker with PCR-confirmed SARS-CoV-2 infection or an uninfected control (not recorded which).

This clonotype was counted at least ten times. The V call is TRBV7-9, the J call TRBJ2-1; D is ambiguous. V was trimmed by 1 base and J by 7 bases, leaving 8 bases between them. The CDR3 runs 13 residues. Germline CDR1 and CDR2: SEHNR and FQNEAQ (reference sequence). The CDR3 DNA sequence: TGTGCCAGCAGCTTAGGCAGGCTGAATGAGCAGTTCTTC. Amino acids: CASSLGRLNEQFF.

The sample holds a few counts of this clonotype. The rearrangement joins TRBV11-2 to TRBJ1-1; 10 nucleotides line up with TRBD1. The V gene's germline CDR1 is SGHAT and CDR2 FQNNGV. Unmatched junction bases numbered 4, after V lost 1 base and J lost 5 bases. The CDR3 spans 15 residues. The CDR3 DNA is TGTGCCAGCAGCTTAGGGGACAGGGGTGGGACTGAAGCTTTCTTT. Its protein product is CASSLGDRGGTEAFF.

This clonotype was seen many times. The chain employs TRBV9 and TRBJ1-3; unclear D gene. Germline V gene lookup returns CDR1 SGDLS and CDR2 YYNGEE. Trimming took 4 bases from V and 0 from J, leaving 5 bases between them. This CDR3 spans 13 amino acids. CDR3 protein: CASSPHSGNTIYF. As DNA, the CDR3 is TGTGCCAGCAGCCCGCACTCTGGAAACACCATATATTTT.

The table lists this clonotype with a few counts. The germline gene is not matched at one end of the junction; a read error may be the cause. This chain links TRBV20-1 with TRBJ2-7; TRBD2 agrees at 11 bases. Germline values: CDR1 DFQATT, CDR2 SNEGSKA (reference sequence). This CDR3 contains 15 residues. The CDR3 is CSAPVPTSGTYEQHF. The CDR3 DNA reads TGCAGTGCTCCCGTCCCGACTAGCGGGACATACGAGCAGCACTTC.

Many counts were recorded for this clonotype. The rearrangement uses TRBV12-3 or TRBV12-4 and TRBJ2-5, with a tentative D call TRBD1 (6 bases). V gave up 4 bases and J gave up 1 base, with 13 bases separating them. This CDR3 has 15 amino acids. Here the CDR3 DNA reads TGTGCCAGCAGTTCGAGCCCGACAGGCCAAGAGACCCAGTACTTC. It translates to CASSSSPTGQETQYF.

This clonotype was found a few times. The chain is built from TRBV6-4 and TRBJ1-1; D is unresolved. The ends were cut back, 3 bases at V and 5 bases at J, with 10 bases in the middle. CDR1 is MRHNA and CDR2 is SNTAGT in the germline V gene. CDR3 length: 13 residues. The CDR3, as DNA: TGTGCCAGCAGTGAAAAGGAGGGAACTGAAGCTTTCTTT. Protein product: CASSEKEGTEAFF.

The V gene is TRBV27, the J gene TRBJ2-6, with D perhaps TRBD1 (5 bases). The length of the CDR3 is 16 residues. The germline gives CDR1 MNHEY, CDR2 SMNVEV (reference sequence). Trimming left V 6 bases short and J 0 bases short, with 12 bases between. DNA for the CDR3: TGTGCCAGCAGCAAAGACACAGGCTCTGGGGCCAACGTCCTGACTTTC. Translated: CASSKDTGSGANVLTF.

This clonotype was found a few times. This chain connects TRBV2 to TRBJ1-1, with TRBD1 matching 7 bases. The CDR3 is 13 amino acids. CDR1 and CDR2 (germline): SNHLY, FYNNEI. Unmatched junction bases numbered 6, after V lost 7 bases and J lost 4 bases. The CDR3 DNA is TGTGCCAGCAAGGTTAGGGGGCCCACTGAAGCTTTCTTT. This gives the protein CASKVRGPTEAFF.

The rearrangement links TRBV4-1 to TRBJ2-7; 7 nucleotides agree with TRBD1. The J segment lost 4 bases and the V segment lost 0 bases, leaving 6 bases of the junction unmatched. The CDR3 has 15 amino acids. Germline V CDR1 and CDR2: MGHRA, YSYEKL. The chain's CDR3 is CASSQDRTGQYEQYF. Here the CDR3 DNA reads TGCGCCAGCAGCCAAGATCGGACAGGCCAATACGAGCAGTACTTC.

The chain uses TRBV20-1 and TRBJ2-3, with a possible D match to TRBD1 (6 bases). V was trimmed by 0 bases and J by 2 bases, leaving 12 bases between them. Germline V gene sequence: CDR1 DFQATT, CDR2 SNEGSKA (reference sequence). The CDR3 runs to 15 residues. Written as DNA, the CDR3 is TGCAGTGCTAGAGATCCGACAGGCCCCACAGATACGCAGTATTTT. Encoded protein: CSARDPTGPTDTQYF.

This clonotype was seen many times. This sequence joins TRBV29-1 and TRBJ2-2; 10 nucleotides line up with TRBD1. Germline V gene sequence: CDR1 SQVTM, CDR2 ANQGSEA. After removal of 7 bases from V and 2 bases from J, the junction contained 1 base not matched to a gene. The CDR3 runs 13 residues. CDR3 nucleotide sequence: TGCAGCGGGGACAGGGGAAACACCGGGGAGCTGTTTTTT. The encoded protein is CSGDRGNTGELFF.

The chain recombines TRBV29-1 with TRBJ1-2; TRBD1 aligns across 8 bases. The CDR3 contains 15 residues. In germline, CDR1 is SQVTM, CDR2 ANQGSEA. Unmatched junction bases numbered 8, after V lost 1 base and J lost 4 bases. The CDR3 is CSVEGGRGQSYGYTF. The CDR3 nucleotides read TGCAGCGTTGAAGGTGGCAGGGGGCAATCCTATGGCTACACCTTC.

This clonotype was counted between two and nine times. The rearrangement links TRBV7-9 to TRBJ1-2; D uncertain. There are 16 residues in the CDR3. The V gene's germline CDR1 is SEHNR and CDR2 FQNEAQ (reference sequence). V gave up 6 bases and J gave up 5 bases, with 22 bases separating them. The CDR3 is CASSLTHREAPYGYTF. The CDR3 DNA reads TGTGCCAGCAGTTTAACCCACCGGGAGGCTCCTTATGGCTACACCTTC.

This clonotype was observed many times. This chain joins TRBV5-5 and TRBJ2-5; tentatively, D is TRBD1 or TRBD2 (5 bases each). The V gene's germline CDR1 is SGHKS and CDR2 YYEKEE (reference sequence). The CDR3 runs to 16 residues. V shed 1 base and J shed 1 base, with 14 bases lying between them. CDR3 protein: CASSLTTRGVQETQYF. For the CDR3, the DNA is TGTGCCAGCAGCTTGACGACGAGAGGGGTCCAAGAGACCCAGTACTTC.

There are many counts of this clonotype. The chain couples TRBV5-4 to TRBJ2-1; 8 bases agree with TRBD2. V was clipped by 8 bases and J by 0 bases; unmatched bases: 13. CDR1 is SGHNT and CDR2 is YYREEE in the germline V gene (reference sequence). The CDR3 length is 17 residues. In DNA form, the CDR3 reads TGTGCCAGACCATTCTCGCGGGGGGAAATCTCCTACAATGAGCAGTTCTTC. Translated, it gives CARPFSRGEISYNEQFF.

This clonotype came up many times. CDR3 DNA: TGTGCCAGCTCACCGGGGGCAGGGTGGACTGAAGCTTTCTTT. This translates into CASSPGAGWTEAFF. The V and J genes are TRBV18 and TRBJ1-1; D possibly corresponds to TRBD1 (6 bases). V was cut by 3 bases and J by 5 bases, with 13 bases left in between. Germline-derived CDR1 and CDR2 are KGHSH and LQKENI. The CDR3 totals 14 residues.

The chain has TRBV10-1 and TRBJ2-3, with 8 bases aligning to TRBD1. J was trimmed by 5 bases and V by 3 bases; bases with no gene match: 10. This CDR3 region has 16 residues. Germline V gene sequence: CDR1 WNHNN, CDR2 SYGVQD (reference sequence). The CDR3, as DNA: TGCGCCAGCAGTGACCAGGGCAGGGGGCCAGTAGATACGCAGTATTTT. This encodes CASSDQGRGPVDTQYF.

This clonotype has more than one count but fewer than ten. The rearrangement links TRBV6-2 or TRBV6-3 to TRBJ2-2; D may match TRBD1 or TRBD2 (5 bases each). The CDR3 length is 17 residues. The V gene's germline CDR1 is MNHEY and CDR2 SVGEGT. The V end was cut by 6 bases, the J end by 5 bases, with 22 bases between. For the CDR3, the DNA is TGTGCCAGCAGCAGCAAGAAGCCGGGACCACAGACCGGGGAGCTGTTTTTT. Amino acids: CASSSKKPGPQTGELFF.

A few counts support this clonotype. The V gene is TRBV20-1, the J gene TRBJ1-6; D unresolved. The CDR3 covers 15 residues. The V end lost 1 base, the J end lost 3 bases, and 10 bases lay between the germline ends. Germline V CDR1 and CDR2: DFQATT, SNEGSKA (reference sequence). This CDR3 is CSARVGSDYNSPLHF. The CDR3 bases are TGCAGTGCTAGAGTTGGGTCAGACTATAATTCACCCCTCCACTTT.

The sample holds a few counts of this clonotype. The V call is TRBV11-2, the J call TRBJ1-1, with TRBD1 matching 9 bases. The germline V gene encodes CDR1 SGHAT and CDR2 FQNNGV. After removal of 5 bases from V and 2 bases from J, the junction contained 6 bases not matched to a gene. The CDR3 is 15 residues long. The CDR3: CASSATTGGNTEAFF. DNA for the CDR3: TGTGCCAGCAGCGCGACCACAGGGGGCAACACTGAAGCTTTCTTT.

The chain links TRBV5-3 to TRBJ2-3, with TRBD1 as a possible D gene (6 bases). TRBV5-3 is flagged as an ORF with uncertain function. Trimming left V 0 bases short and J 2 bases short, with 13 bases between. The CDR3 runs to 16 residues. DNA for the CDR3: TGTGCCAGAAGCTTGGGGGACACGGGACACACAGATACGCAGTATTTT. Translated: CARSLGDTGHTDTQYF.

This clonotype was detected ten times or more. The genes are TRBV27 and TRBJ2-1; 7 nucleotides align to TRBD1. Germline CDR1 MNHEY, CDR2 SMNVEV (reference sequence). Trimming cost V 8 bases and J 5 bases; bases outside gene matches: 12. The length of the CDR3 is 15 residues. CDR3 protein: CASVPDRVSNNEQFF. CDR3 nucleotides: TGTGCCAGCGTCCCCGACAGGGTCTCGAACAATGAGCAGTTCTTC.

This clonotype was observed a handful of times. For the CDR3, the DNA is TGTGCCAGTAGTACCCTACGGGGTGATCAGCCCCAGCATTTT. Amino acid sequence: CASSTLRGDQPQHF. The chain links TRBV19 to TRBJ1-5; D is ambiguous. Germline assignment: CDR1 LNHDA and CDR2 SQIVND (reference sequence). The CDR3 is 14 amino acids. Trimming removed 4 bases from V and 5 bases from J, with 12 bases in between.

This clonotype was seen many times. The rearrangement links TRBV5-1 to TRBJ1-1; TRBD1 might be the D (5 bases). V shed 4 bases and J shed 0 bases, with 13 bases lying between them. This CDR3 comprises 15 residues. Germline CDR1 and CDR2: SGHRS and YFSETQ. CDR3 in DNA: TGCGCCAGCAGCCATGGGGCGGGGCTGAACACTGAAGCTTTCTTT. It specifies CASSHGAGLNTEAFF. The full variable domain, completed using reference TRBV5-1 and TRBJ1-1, is KAGVTQTPRYLIKTRGQQVTLSCSPISGHRSVSWYQQTPGQGLQFLFEYFSETQRNKGNFPGRFSGRQFSNSRSEMNVSTLELGDSALYLCASSHGAGLNTEAFFGQGTRLTVV.

At least ten counts were recorded for this clonotype. The chain carries TRBV7-9 and TRBJ1-1; D is ambiguous. V lost 10 bases and J lost 0, with 15 bases in between. The germline V gene encodes CDR1 SEHNR and CDR2 FQNEAQ (reference sequence). The CDR3 spans 14 residues. The CDR3 loop reads CAIVNGVLNTEAFF. CDR3 nucleotides: TGTGCCATAGTTAATGGGGTTTTGAACACTGAAGCTTTCTTT.

Many counts were recorded for this clonotype. The genes are TRBV4-1 and TRBJ1-2; no reliable D call. Per germline, CDR1 MGHRA and CDR2 YSYEKL. V lost 5 bases and J 7 bases, leaving 8 bases between the germline ends. CDR3 size: 11 residues. CDR3 sequence reads: CASSADGGYTF. Written as DNA, the CDR3 is TGCGCCAGCAGCGCGGACGGTGGCTACACCTTC.

The rearrangement joins TRBV7-6 to TRBJ2-7, with TRBD1 matching over 10 bases. Germline values: CDR1 SGHVS, CDR2 FNYEAQ. This CDR3 is built from 14 residues. J was trimmed by 3 bases and V by 5 bases; bases with no gene match: 4. CDR3 in amino acids: CASSPGQGDYEQYF. The DNA of the CDR3 is TGTGCCAGCAGCCCTGGACAGGGGGACTACGAGCAGTACTTC.